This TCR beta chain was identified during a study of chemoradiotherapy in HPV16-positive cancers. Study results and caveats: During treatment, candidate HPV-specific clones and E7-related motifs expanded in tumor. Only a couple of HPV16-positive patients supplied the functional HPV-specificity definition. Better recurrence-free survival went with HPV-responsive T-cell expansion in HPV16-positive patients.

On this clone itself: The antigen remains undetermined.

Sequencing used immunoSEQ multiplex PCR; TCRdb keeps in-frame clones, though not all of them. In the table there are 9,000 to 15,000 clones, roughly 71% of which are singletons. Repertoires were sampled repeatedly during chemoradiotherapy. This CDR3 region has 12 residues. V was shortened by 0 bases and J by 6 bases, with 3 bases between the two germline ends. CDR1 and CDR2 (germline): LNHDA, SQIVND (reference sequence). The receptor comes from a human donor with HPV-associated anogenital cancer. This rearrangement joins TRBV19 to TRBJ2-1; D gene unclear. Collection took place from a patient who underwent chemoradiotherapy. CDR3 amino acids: CASSIDLNEQFF. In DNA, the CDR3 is TGTGCCAGTAGTATAGACCTCAATGAGCAGTTCTTC.